This T cell receptor beta chain was observed in a study of siplizumab effects on memory and regulatory T cells. The ends were cut back, 2 bases at V and 2 bases at J, with 3 bases in the middle. The length of the CDR3 is 12 residues. CDR1 MDHEN and CDR2 SYDVKM come from the germline V gene. Findings and caveats of the study: With siplizumab, mappable alloreactive CD4+ clones averaged approximately 70% Treg-derived, versus under 30% in controls. Proof of suppressive function in proliferating Tregs from siplizumab cultures was not established.

In the case of this clone: Its antigen is not known.

TCRdb's table, derived via immunoSEQ multiplex PCR, lists solely in-frame clones and lacks some. The data contain about 110,000 clones, roughly 92% of them singletons. The chain uses TRBV28 and TRBJ1-2; D is uncertain. Sequencing input: CD4+ T cells sorted from blood. This clonotype was sampled from a human donor in good health. In DNA form, the CDR3 reads TGTGCCAGCAGTTTACAAAACTATGGCTACACCTTC. This translates into CASSLQNYGYTF.